This T cell receptor (beta chain) was sequenced during a study of CD8 T cells in Susac syndrome. In germline, CDR1 is MGHDK, CDR2 SYGVNS. The CDR3 sequence is 16 residues long. Trimming cost V 4 bases and J 0 bases; bases outside gene matches: 5. After extraction with the RNeasy kit, 0.5 to 1 ug of the RNA was reverse transcribed using random hexamers. TCRdb independently ran MiXCR on the immunoSEQ multiplex PCR reads; one entry per CDR3 protein. Of around 130,000 distinct CDR3 sequences listed, 95% were seen once; the top ten hold over 0.09%. J is TRBJ1-1 and V is TRBV25-1; 10 nucleotides agree with TRBD1. Source material: CD4+ T cells from PBMCs. The receptor's source is a human donor with multiple sclerosis. The CDR3 region is CASSGDRGNLNTEAFF. In DNA form, the CDR3 reads TGTGCCAGCAGTGGGGACAGGGGAAACTTGAACACTGAAGCTTTCTTT.